This TCR beta chain derives from a study of blood T cell repertoires in COVID-19. The overall study: Sites across the United States, Italy and Spain contributed samples from acute and convalescent COVID-19. From T cells, B-cell-depleted T cells, or PBMCs came the material, which was cDNA or gDNA.

Authors' data handling: The assay estimated nucleated cells by amplifying reference gene primers. Repertoires were generated with immunoSEQ multiplex PCR, while TCRdb's copy carries only in-frame clones and drops some. The V and J calls and clone size were taken over from that table, and D and trimming were inferred from the DNA. The data show 85,000 to 90,000 clones, approximately 86% seen once. The CDR3 runs 15 residues. Germline V gives CDR1 MGHRA, CDR2 YSYEKL. Trimming pared 1 base from V and 4 bases from J, leaving 13 bases between. This sequence was found in an elderly man with active or convalescent COVID-19. The gene calls are TRBV4-1 and TRBJ1-1; D perhaps matches TRBD1 (5 bases). Input material: peripheral blood. The CDR3 protein is CASSQAGGFGTEAFF. Written as DNA, the CDR3 is TGCGCCAGCAGCCAAGCTGGGGGGTTTGGCACTGAAGCTTTCTTT.